This entry lists 6 T cell receptor beta chains sequenced from one sample in a study of shared clonotypes between healthy human individuals. Measured with immunoSEQ multiplex PCR; TCRdb has only the in-frame clones, and not every one. The sample holds around 1,100,000 clones, about 72% seen once. Sequencing was carried out using memory CD4+ T cells from PBMCs. Subset of the sample: CD45RA-negative fraction. Every receptor here comes from a man aged 18 to 29 in good health. Some clones in this sample may be carry-over from other donors' samples.

The rearrangement joins TRBV7-2 to TRBJ1-2, with 8 bases identical to TRBD1. V shed 5 bases and J 4 bases; nucleotides not matched to a gene: 9. Germline CDR1 is SGHTA and CDR2 is FQGNSA. The CDR3 spans 15 residues. The CDR3 DNA follows: TGTGCCAGCAGCCCAGTGTCCGGGACAGGCTATGGCTACACCTTC. This gives the protein CASSPVSGTGYGYTF.

This clone has at least ten counts. The chain is built from TRBV28 and TRBJ2-3; TRBD1 is a possible D gene (5 bases). The CDR3 is made up of 13 amino acids. Deletions cut 2 bases from V and 7 bases from J, with 10 bases between. Looked up from germline, CDR1 is MDHEN and CDR2 is SYDVKM. The CDR3 spells CASSLMAGNTQYF. The CDR3 nucleotides read TGTGCCAGCAGTTTAATGGCAGGGAATACGCAGTATTTT.

The rearrangement joins TRBV4-2 to TRBJ2-7, with D tentatively TRBD1 (6 bases). CDR1 is LGHNA, CDR2 YNFKEQ, per germline. Deletions cut 3 bases from V and 3 bases from J, with 12 bases between. The CDR3 has 14 residues. Here the CDR3 DNA reads TGTGCCAGCAGCCATGGGGGCCTGAACTACGAGCAGTACTTC. Translation: CASSHGGLNYEQYF.

The V gene is TRBV6-6, the J gene TRBJ2-7; no clear D. This CDR3 comprises 13 residues. Trimming cost V 7 bases and J 1 base, with 11 bases left between them. Looked up from germline, CDR1 is MNHNY and CDR2 is SVGAGI (reference sequence). The CDR3 DNA reads as TGTGCCAGCACTAGGCCGGAGTCCTACGAGCAGTACTTC. This encodes CASTRPESYEQYF.

The rearrangement links TRBV5-6 to TRBJ2-3, with unresolved D. The germline gives CDR1 SGHDT, CDR2 YYEEEE. Deletions cut 2 bases from V and 2 bases from J, with 12 bases between. The CDR3 runs to 15 residues. CDR3 sequence reads: CASSFDQGSTDTQYF. CDR3 nucleotides: TGTGCCAGCAGCTTCGACCAAGGGTCCACAGATACGCAGTATTTT.

J is TRBJ1-5 and V is TRBV18; D may be TRBD1 (5 bases). V dropped 3 bases and J dropped 1 base, with 10 bases sitting between them. CDR3 length: 15 residues. The germline CDR1 and CDR2 sequences are KGHSH and LQKENI. The CDR3 is CASSPGQGSNQPQHF. CDR3 sequence (DNA): TGTGCCAGCTCACCGGGGCAGGGAAGCAATCAGCCCCAGCATTTT.